This T cell receptor (beta chain) is from a study of pediatric ulcerative colitis. This clone has a handful of counts. During colonoscopy, one to two rectal pinch biopsies were collected. The CDR3 has 15 residues. Trimming stripped 1 base from V and 4 bases from J, with 11 bases between. Germline V CDR1 and CDR2: MGHRA, YSYEKL. Profiling relied on immunoSEQ multiplex PCR, and the TCRdb table lists in-frame clones only, not all of them. This sample carries under 50,000 clones, 60% to 85% of them seen once, and the ten largest clones take more than 3.5%. This TCR was recovered from a girl between 5 and 17 years old with moderate ulcerative colitis. The chain employs TRBV4-1 and TRBJ1-5, with D perhaps matching TRBD1 (5 bases). The specimen sequenced was gut tissue. CDR3 amino acids: CASSQAPWGNQPQHF. The CDR3, as DNA: TGCGCCAGCAGCCAAGCCCCTTGGGGGAATCAGCCCCAGCATTTT.